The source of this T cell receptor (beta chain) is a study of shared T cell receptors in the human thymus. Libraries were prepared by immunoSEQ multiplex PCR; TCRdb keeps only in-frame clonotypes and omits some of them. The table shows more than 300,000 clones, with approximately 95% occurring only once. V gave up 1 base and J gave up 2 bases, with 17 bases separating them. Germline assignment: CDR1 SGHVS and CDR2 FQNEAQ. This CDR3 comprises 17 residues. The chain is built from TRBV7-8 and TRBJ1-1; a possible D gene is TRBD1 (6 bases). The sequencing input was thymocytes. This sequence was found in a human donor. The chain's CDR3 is CASSLVASDRTNTEAFF. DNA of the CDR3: TGTGCCAGCAGCTTAGTGGCCTCGGACAGAACTAACACTGAAGCTTTCTTT.